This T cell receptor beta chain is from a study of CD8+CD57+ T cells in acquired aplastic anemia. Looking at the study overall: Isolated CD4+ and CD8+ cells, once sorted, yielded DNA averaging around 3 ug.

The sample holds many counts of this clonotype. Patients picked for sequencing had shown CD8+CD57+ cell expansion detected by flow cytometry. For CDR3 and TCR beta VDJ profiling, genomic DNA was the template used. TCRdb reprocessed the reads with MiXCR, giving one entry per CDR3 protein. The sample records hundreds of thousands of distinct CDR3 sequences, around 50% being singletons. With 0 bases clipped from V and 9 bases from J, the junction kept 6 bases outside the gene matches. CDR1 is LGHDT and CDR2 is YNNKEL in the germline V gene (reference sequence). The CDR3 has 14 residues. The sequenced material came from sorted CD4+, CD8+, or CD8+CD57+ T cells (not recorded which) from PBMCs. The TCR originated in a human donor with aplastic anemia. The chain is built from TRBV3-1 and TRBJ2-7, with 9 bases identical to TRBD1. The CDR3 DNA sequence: TGTGCCAGCAGCCAAGACCAGACAGGGGGGACGCAGTACTTC. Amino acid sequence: CASSQDQTGGTQYF.